The entry that follows covers one T cell receptor (beta chain) sequence. Its cognate antigen is unknown. The CDR3 has 14 residues. The germline V gene has CDR1 MNHEY and CDR2 SVGAGI. V gave up 8 bases and J gave up 2 bases, with 15 bases separating them. Using immunoSEQ multiplex PCR, the repertoire was profiled, and TCRdb retains in-frame clones only, with some absent. The sample includes roughly 1,100 clones, around 63% seen only once; the top ten take approximately 40%. These data originate in a study of T cell therapy after organ transplantation. Study details: Blood for the long-term post-therapy sample came 20 to 29 weeks after therapy.

Time point denoted: 20-29 weeks after completion of therapy. Study observations and caveats: Endogenous clonotypes not in therapy products appeared after therapy alongside transferred ones.

The sequence derives from a human patient who had received a solid organ transplant and had CMV disease. Some of the T cells might come from the graft donor. Sequenced here: CD8+ T cells from blood, sampled after autologous CMV-specific T cell therapy. The V gene is TRBV6-5, the J gene TRBJ1-2; D is possibly TRBD1 (5 bases). The CDR3 spells CASAYEGPNYGYTF. In DNA, the CDR3 is TGTGCCAGCGCCTATGAGGGACCGAACTATGGCTACACCTTC.